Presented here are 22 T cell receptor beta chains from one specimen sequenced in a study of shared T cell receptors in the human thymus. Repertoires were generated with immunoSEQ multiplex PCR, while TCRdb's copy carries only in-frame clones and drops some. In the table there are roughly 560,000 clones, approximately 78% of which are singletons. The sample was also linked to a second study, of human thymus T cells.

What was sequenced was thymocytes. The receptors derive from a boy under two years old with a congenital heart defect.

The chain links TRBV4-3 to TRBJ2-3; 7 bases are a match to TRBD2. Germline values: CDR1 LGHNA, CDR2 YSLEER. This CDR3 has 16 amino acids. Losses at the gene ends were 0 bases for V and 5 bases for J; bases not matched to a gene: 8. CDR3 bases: TGCGCCAGCAGCCAAGATAACGCGGGAGTGAAAGATACGCAGTATTTT. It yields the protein CASSQDNAGVKDTQYF.

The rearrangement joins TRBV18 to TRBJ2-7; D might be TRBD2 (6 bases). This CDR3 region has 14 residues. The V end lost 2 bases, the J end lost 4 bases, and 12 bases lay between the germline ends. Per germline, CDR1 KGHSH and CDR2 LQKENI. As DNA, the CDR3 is TGTGCCAGCTCACCAAAAACTAGCAGGTACGAGCAGTACTTC. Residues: CASSPKTSRYEQYF.

The CDR3 protein is CASSLSSSYEQYF. CDR3 bases: TGCGCCAGCAGCTTGTCATCCAGCTACGAGCAGTACTTC. This chain uses TRBV5-1 with TRBJ2-7; D gene ambiguous. Germline values: CDR1 SGHRS, CDR2 YFSETQ. This CDR3 comprises 13 residues. The ends were cut back, 1 base at V and 3 bases at J, with 8 bases in the middle.

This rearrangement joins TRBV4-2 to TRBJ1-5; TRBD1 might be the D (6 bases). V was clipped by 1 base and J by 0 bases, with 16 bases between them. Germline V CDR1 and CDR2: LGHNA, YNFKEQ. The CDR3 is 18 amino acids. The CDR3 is CASSQGRTDLDSNQPQHF. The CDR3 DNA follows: TGTGCCAGCAGCCAAGGTAGGACAGATTTGGATAGCAATCAGCCCCAGCATTTT.

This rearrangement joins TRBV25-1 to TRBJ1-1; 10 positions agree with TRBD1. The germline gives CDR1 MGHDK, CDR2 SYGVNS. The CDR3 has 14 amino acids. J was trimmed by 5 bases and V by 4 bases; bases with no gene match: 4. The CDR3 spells CASSVRDRGTEAFF. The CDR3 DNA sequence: TGTGCCAGCAGTGTCCGGGACAGGGGTACTGAAGCTTTCTTT.

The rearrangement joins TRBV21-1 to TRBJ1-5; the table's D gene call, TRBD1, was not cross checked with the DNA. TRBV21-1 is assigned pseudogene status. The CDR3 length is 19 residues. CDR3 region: CASSKVPGQGAVGNQPQHF. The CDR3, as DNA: TGTGCCAGCAGCAAAGTTCCGGGACAGGGGGCTGTCGGCAATCAGCCCCAGCATTTT.

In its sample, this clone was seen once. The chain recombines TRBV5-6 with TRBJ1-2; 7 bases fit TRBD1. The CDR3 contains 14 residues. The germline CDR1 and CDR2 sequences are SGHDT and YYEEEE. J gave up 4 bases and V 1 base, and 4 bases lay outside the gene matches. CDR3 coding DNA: TGTGCCAGCAGCTTGAGGGGGCTTAGCTATGGCTACACCTTC. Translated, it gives CASSLRGLSYGYTF. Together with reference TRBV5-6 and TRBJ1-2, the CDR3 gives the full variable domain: DAGVTQSPTHLIKTRGQQVTLRCSPKSGHDTVSWYQQALGQGPQFIFQYYEEEERQRGNFPDRFSGHQFPNYSSELNVNALLLGDSALYLCASSLRGLSYGYTFGSGTRLTVV.

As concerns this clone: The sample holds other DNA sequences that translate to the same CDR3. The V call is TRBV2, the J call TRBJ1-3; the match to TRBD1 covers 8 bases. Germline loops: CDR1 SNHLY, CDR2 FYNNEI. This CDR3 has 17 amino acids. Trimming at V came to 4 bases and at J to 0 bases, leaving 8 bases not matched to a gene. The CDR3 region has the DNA TGTGCCAGCAGTGCCACCGGGACAGGTTACTCTGGAAACACCATATATTTT. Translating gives CASSATGTGYSGNTIYF.

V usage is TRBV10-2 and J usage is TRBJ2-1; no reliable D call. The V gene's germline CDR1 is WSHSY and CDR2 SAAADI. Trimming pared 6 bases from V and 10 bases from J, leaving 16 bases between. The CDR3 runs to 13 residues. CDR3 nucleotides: TGCGCCAGCAGGATTGGCGGCCGTGCGGAGCAGTTCTTC. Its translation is CASRIGGRAEQFF.

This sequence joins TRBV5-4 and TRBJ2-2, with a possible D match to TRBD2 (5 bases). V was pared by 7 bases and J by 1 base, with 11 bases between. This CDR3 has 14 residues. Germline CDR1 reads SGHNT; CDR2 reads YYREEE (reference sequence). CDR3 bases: TGTGCCAGCCGGGCCGGACTGAACACCGGGGAGCTGTTTTTT. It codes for CASRAGLNTGELFF.

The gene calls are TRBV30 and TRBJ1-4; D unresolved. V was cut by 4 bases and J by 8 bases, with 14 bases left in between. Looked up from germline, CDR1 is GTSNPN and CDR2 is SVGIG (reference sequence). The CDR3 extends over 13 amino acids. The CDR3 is CAWNPTRGEKLFF. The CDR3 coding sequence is TGTGCCTGGAACCCGACTAGAGGGGAAAAACTGTTTTTT.

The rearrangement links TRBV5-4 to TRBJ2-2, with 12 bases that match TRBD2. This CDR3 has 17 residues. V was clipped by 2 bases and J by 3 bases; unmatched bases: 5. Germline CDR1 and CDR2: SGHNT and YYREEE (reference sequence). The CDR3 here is CASSFTLAGGDTGELFF. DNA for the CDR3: TGTGCCAGCAGCTTTACCCTAGCGGGAGGGGACACCGGGGAGCTGTTTTTT.

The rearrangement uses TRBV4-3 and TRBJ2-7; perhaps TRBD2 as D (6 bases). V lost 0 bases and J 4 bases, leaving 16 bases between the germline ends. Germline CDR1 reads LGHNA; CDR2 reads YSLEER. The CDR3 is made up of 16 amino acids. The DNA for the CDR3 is TGCGCCAGCAGCCAAGACCCCCGGGGGACCCGGTACGAGCAGTACTTC. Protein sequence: CASSQDPRGTRYEQYF.

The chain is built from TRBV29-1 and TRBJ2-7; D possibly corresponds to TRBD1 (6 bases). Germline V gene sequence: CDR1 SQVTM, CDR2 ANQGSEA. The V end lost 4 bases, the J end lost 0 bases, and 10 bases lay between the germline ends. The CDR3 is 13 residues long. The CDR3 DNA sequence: TGCAGCGTTGTAGGGGGAAGCTCCTACGAGCAGTACTTC. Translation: CSVVGGSSYEQYF.

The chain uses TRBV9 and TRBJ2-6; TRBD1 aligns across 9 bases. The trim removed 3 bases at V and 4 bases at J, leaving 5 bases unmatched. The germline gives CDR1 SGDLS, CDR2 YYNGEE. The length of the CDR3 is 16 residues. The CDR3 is CASSARTGDGANVLTF. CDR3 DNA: TGTGCCAGCAGCGCCCGGACAGGGGACGGGGCCAACGTCCTGACTTTC.

The chain's CDR3 is CASSGQGKILGNQPQHF. In DNA form, the CDR3 reads TGTGCCAGCAGTGGACAGGGTAAGATTCTTGGCAATCAGCCCCAGCATTTT. This rearrangement joins TRBV6-1 to TRBJ1-5; 7 bases are a match to TRBD1. The V gene end was trimmed by 4 bases and the J gene end by 2 bases; junction bases not matched to a gene: 11. This CDR3 is built from 17 residues. Per germline, CDR1 MNHNS and CDR2 SASEGT.

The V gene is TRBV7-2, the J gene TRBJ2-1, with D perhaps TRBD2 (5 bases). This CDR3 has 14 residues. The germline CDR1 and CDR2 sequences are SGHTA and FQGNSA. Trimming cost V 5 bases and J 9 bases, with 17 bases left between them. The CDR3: CASSPAPREGEQFF. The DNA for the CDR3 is TGTGCCAGCAGCCCAGCCCCGAGGGAAGGTGAGCAGTTCTTC.

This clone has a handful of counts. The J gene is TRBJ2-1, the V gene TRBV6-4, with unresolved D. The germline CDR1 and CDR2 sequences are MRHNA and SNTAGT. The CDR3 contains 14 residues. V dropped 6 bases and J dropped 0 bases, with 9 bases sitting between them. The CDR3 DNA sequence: TGTGCCAGCAGACCTACGAGCTCCTACAATGAGCAGTTCTTC. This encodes CASRPTSSYNEQFF.

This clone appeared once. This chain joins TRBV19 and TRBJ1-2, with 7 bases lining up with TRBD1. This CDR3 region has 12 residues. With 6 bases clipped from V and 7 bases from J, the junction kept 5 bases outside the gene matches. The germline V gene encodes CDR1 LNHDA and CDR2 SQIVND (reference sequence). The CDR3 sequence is CASRAGGGGYTF. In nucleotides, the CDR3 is TGTGCCAGTAGGGCAGGGGGAGGTGGCTACACCTTC.

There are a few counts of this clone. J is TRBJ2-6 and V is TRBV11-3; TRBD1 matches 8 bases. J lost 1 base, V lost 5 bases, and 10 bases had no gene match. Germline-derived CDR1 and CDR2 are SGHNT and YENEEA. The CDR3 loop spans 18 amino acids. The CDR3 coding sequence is TGTGCCAGCAGCCCTCCGGGACAGGCGAAGTCTGGGGCCAACGTCCTGACTTTC. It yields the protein CASSPPGQAKSGANVLTF.

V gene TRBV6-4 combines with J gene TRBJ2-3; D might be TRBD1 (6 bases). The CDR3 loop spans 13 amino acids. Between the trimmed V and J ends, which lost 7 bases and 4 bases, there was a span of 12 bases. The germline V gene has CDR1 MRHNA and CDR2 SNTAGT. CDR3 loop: CASIPKGADTQYF. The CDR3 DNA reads TGTGCCAGCATTCCGAAGGGGGCAGATACGCAGTATTTT.

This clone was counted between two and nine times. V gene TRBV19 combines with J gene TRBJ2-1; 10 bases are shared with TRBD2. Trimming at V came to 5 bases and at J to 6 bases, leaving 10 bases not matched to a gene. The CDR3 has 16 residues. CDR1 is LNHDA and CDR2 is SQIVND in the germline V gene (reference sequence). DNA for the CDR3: TGTGCCAGTAGTCACAGAGCGGGAGGGTCCACCAATGAGCAGTTCTTC. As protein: CASSHRAGGSTNEQFF.